These T cell receptor beta chains were read from a single sample in a study of immune evolution from preneoplasia to lung adenocarcinoma. TCRdb's copy holds only in-frame clones and misses some; the assay was immunoSEQ multiplex PCR. The sample contains under 6,000 clones, around 74% of which appear only once. The sequencing input was FFPE minimally invasive lung adenocarcinoma tissue. The receptors shown here come from a person aged 55 to 79 with lung adenocarcinoma. CDR3s include the opening cysteine and the closing phenylalanine or tryptophan. A D gene is named only where the DNA matches it firmly. Not all rows give a size; the values are once, few, many and, for expanded clones, a class.

CDR3 length,D gene,clone size,J gene,V gene,CDR3 DNA,CDR3 protein
11,-,-,TRBJ2-1,TRBV20-1,TGCAGTGTAAGTCGTGTCGATGAGCAGTTCTTC,CSVSRVDEQFF
16,-,-,TRBJ2-3,TRBV9,TGTGCCAGCAGCGTAGGCTCGGAACTCAGCACAGATACGCAGTATTTT,CASSVGSELSTDTQYF
11,-,-,TRBJ2-1,TRBV11-2,TGTGCCAGCAGCCCCCGTAGTGAGCAGTTCTTC,CASSPRSEQFF
15,-,few,TRBJ1-4,TRBV6-5,TGTGCCAGCAGCCCCTTTTCTACCGGGAATGAAAAACTGTTTTTT,CASSPFSTGNEKLFF
14,-,-,TRBJ2-7,TRBV6-5,TGTGCCAGCAGCCCCCTGTTAGGGGTGGGGGAGCAGTACTTC,CASSPLLGVGEQYF
16,-,few,TRBJ2-2,TRBV9,TGTGCCAGCAGCGCCCGGGACCGAGAGAACACCGGGGAGCTGTTTTTT,CASSARDRENTGELFF
14,-,once,TRBJ2-2,TRBV5-1,TGCGCCAGCAGCTTGGGGGCCGGGACCGGGGAGCTGTTTTTT,CASSLGAGTGELFF
13,-,-,TRBJ2-5,TRBV4-1,TGCGCCAGCAGCCAGGGGGGAGAAGAGACCCAGTACTTC,CASSQGGEETQYF
14,TRBD1,-,TRBJ2-5,TRBV27,TGTGCCAGCGGTCGGACAGGGGGCGGAGAGACCCAGTACTTC,CASGRTGGGETQYF
18,TRBD1,-,TRBJ2-7,TRBV11-2,TGTGCCAGCAGCCTTAGCCGGGGGGACAGGGTCGCGATCTACGAGCAGTACTTC,CASSLSRGDRVAIYEQYF
15,TRBD2,few,TRBJ2-2,TRBV28,TGTGCCAGCAGTCCCGGGGAGGGAAACACCGGGGAGCTGTTTTTT,CASSPGEGNTGELFF
14,TRBD1,-,TRBJ1-1,TRBV7-2,TGTGCCAGCAGCCTGGACAGGTTGAACACTGAAGCTTTCTTT,CASSLDRLNTEAFF
16,TRBD2,-,TRBJ2-3,TRBV27,TGTGCCAGCAGTTCCCTAGCGGGAGGGCCTACAGATACGCAGTATTTT,CASSSLAGGPTDTQYF
17,-,few,TRBJ2-1,TRBV6-1,TGTGCCAGCAGTGAAGGGAGTGTCGCCTGGGCTATGGGTGAGCAGTTCTTC,CASSEGSVAWAMGEQFF
13,-,-,TRBJ1-5,TRBV10-2,TGCGCCAGCGGGGAGGTTAGCAATCAGCCCCAGCATTTT,CASGEVSNQPQHF
11,-,-,TRBJ2-7,TRBV20-1,TGCAGTGCAACGGACCCGGACGAGCAGTACTTC,CSATDPDEQYF
15,TRBD2,-,TRBJ2-7,TRBV5-4,TGTGCCAGCAGCTTGCGGTCTAGCGGGAGTTACGAGCAGTACTTC,CASSLRSSGSYEQYF
15,TRBD2,-,TRBJ2-7,TRBV7-2,TGTGCCAGCAGCTTAACCGGCGGGGGGGTCTACGAGCAGTACTTC,CASSLTGGGVYEQYF
16,-,-,TRBJ1-1,TRBV18,TGTGCCAGCTCCCCTCCCGTGACTATAATGAACACTGAAGCTTTCTTT,CASSPPVTIMNTEAFF
14,-,-,TRBJ2-1,TRBV29-1,TGCAGCGTTGTTCCCGCGACCAACCCCAATGAGCAGTTCTTC,CSVVPATNPNEQFF
14,-,-,TRBJ1-2,TRBV7-2,TGTGCCAGCAGCTTAGGCAGGGGCTTGACCGGCTACACCTTC,CASSLGRGLTGYTF
16,TRBD2,-,TRBJ2-1,TRBV2,TGTGCCAGCAAAGGGACTAGCGGGAGACTATACAATGAGCAGTTCTTC,CASKGTSGRLYNEQFF
15,-,-,TRBJ1-5,TRBV4-2,TGTGCCAGCAGCCCAAGGGTGGGGGAAGGTCAGCCCCAGCATTTT,CASSPRVGEGQPQHF
17,-,-,TRBJ1-2,TRBV15,TGTGTCACCAGCCAAGGGACGTCTGAGGCTGGGGACTATGGCTACACCTTC,CVTSQGTSEAGDYGYTF
12,-,-,TRBJ2-7,TRBV5-8,TGTGCCAGCAGCTTAGGGGATTACGAGCAGTACTTC,CASSLGDYEQYF
15,TRBD2,once,TRBJ2-1,TRBV7-9,TGTGCCAGCAGCTCTCGTCTAGCGGGAGGCAATGAGCAGTTCTTC,CASSSRLAGGNEQFF
12,-,-,TRBJ1-5,TRBV19,TGTGCCAGTAGTGGGGTCAATCAGCCCCAGCATTTT,CASSGVNQPQHF
14,TRBD1,-,TRBJ1-1,TRBV7-8,TGTGCCAGCAACCAGGGGGGGGTATTAACTGAAGCTTTCTTT,CASNQGGVLTEAFF
13,TRBD1,-,TRBJ1-2,TRBV6-1,TGTGCCAGCAGTGAGACAGGGAGCTATGGCTACACCTTC,CASSETGSYGYTF
14,-,-,TRBJ1-1,TRBV11-2,TGTGCCAGCAGCTATATGCCCGTGGGAACTGAAGCTTTCTTT,CASSYMPVGTEAFF
16,-,once,TRBJ2-7,TRBV28,TGTGCCAGCACCGAACAGGGGAGGGGGGACTCCTACGAGCAGTACTTC,CASTEQGRGDSYEQYF
14,TRBD2,-,TRBJ2-7,TRBV5-1,TGCGCCAGCAGCATAGCGGGAGGCCTTACTGAGCAGTACTTC,CASSIAGGLTEQYF
13,-,-,TRBJ2-1,TRBV2,TGTGCCAGCAGGGGGCTTTCCTACAATGAGCAGTTCTTC,CASRGLSYNEQFF
13,TRBD1,-,TRBJ2-7,TRBV11-2,TGTGCCAGCAGCCCCCGGACAGGTTACGAGCAGTACTTC,CASSPRTGYEQYF
18,-,once,TRBJ1-5,TRBV30,TGTGCCTGGAGTGTATTTGGGGGGTCCCCGAGGGGCAATCAGCCCCAGCATTTT,CAWSVFGGSPRGNQPQHF
18,-,-,TRBJ2-3,TRBV4-2,TGTGCCAGCAGCCAAGACCGCGAGGGGTCAACACACACAGATACGCAGTATTTT,CASSQDREGSTHTDTQYF
16,TRBD1,-,TRBJ2-5,TRBV15,TGTGCCACCAGCCTCCGGGACAGGGGGCCCCAAGAGACCCAGTACTTC,CATSLRDRGPQETQYF
11,-,-,TRBJ2-1,TRBV27,TGTGCCAGCAGTTTATACAATGAGCAGTTCTTC,CASSLYNEQFF
13,-,-,TRBJ2-5,TRBV5-6,TGTGCCAGCAGCTCATTACTAAGCTTGGCCCAGTACTTC,CASSSLLSLAQYF
14,TRBD1,-,TRBJ2-7,TRBV6-1,TGTGCCAGCAGTGCGGGACAGGGTGTCTACGAGCAGTACTTC,CASSAGQGVYEQYF
13,TRBD2,-,TRBJ2-7,TRBV29-1,TGCAGCGTTGTACAAGCGGGAGTAGGTGAGCAGTACTTC,CSVVQAGVGEQYF
13,-,few,TRBJ2-2,TRBV6-1,TGTGCCAGCAGTGAAGCCCGGTCCGGGGAGCTGTTTTTT,CASSEARSGELFF
16,-,-,TRBJ2-5,TRBV5-6,TGTGCCAGCAGCTGGCGGGCCCTAGGCTCCCAAGAGACCCAGTACTTC,CASSWRALGSQETQYF
13,-,once,TRBJ2-7,TRBV7-9,TGTGCCAGCAGCTTATCAGGGAAGGACGAGCAGTACTTC,CASSLSGKDEQYF
14,-,-,TRBJ2-4,TRBV29-1,TGCAGCGTTGAATCTCCTGATCACCAACGGGCGGTGTACTTC,CSVESPDHQRAVYF
13,TRBD1,-,TRBJ2-1,TRBV29-1,TGCAGCGCGCGACAGGGGGCAAACAATGAGCAGTTCTTC,CSARQGANNEQFF
14,TRBD1,-,TRBJ2-1,TRBV7-2,TGTGCCAGCAGCTACGACAGGGTTGACAATGAGCAGTTCTTC,CASSYDRVDNEQFF
13,-,few,TRBJ1-1,TRBV5-4,TGTGCCAGCAGCCGACCAGGTAACACTGAAGCTTTCTTT,CASSRPGNTEAFF
14,-,-,TRBJ2-6,TRBV7-7,TGTGCTAGCAGCCCGATCACTGGGGCCAACGTCCTGACTTTC,CASSPITGANVLTF
14,-,-,TRBJ2-2,TRBV9,TGTGCCAGCAGCGTCGGGACGAACACCGGGGAGCTGTTTTTT,CASSVGTNTGELFF
16,TRBD1,-,TRBJ2-1,TRBV14,TGTGCCAGCAGCCAAGATTTAGGACAGGGTAATAATGAGCAGTTCTTC,CASSQDLGQGNNEQFF
14,-,-,TRBJ1-5,TRBV7-9,TGTGCCAGCAGCTCTACAAGTAGCAATCAGCCCCAGCATTTT,CASSSTSSNQPQHF